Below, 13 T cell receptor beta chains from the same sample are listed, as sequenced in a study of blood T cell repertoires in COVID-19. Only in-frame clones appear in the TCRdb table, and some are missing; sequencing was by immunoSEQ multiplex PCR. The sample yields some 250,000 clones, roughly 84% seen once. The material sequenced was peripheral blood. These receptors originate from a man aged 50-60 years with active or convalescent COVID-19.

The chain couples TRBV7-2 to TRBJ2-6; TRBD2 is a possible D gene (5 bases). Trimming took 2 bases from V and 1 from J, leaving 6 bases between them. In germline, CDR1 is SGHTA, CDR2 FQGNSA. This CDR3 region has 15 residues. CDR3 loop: CASSLRRSGANVLTF. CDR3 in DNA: TGTGCCAGCAGCTTAAGGAGGTCTGGGGCCAACGTCCTGACTTTC.

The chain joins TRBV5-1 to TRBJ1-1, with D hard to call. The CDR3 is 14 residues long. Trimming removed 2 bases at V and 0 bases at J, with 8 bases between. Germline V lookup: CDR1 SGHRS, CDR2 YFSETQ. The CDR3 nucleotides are TGCGCCAGCAGCTTAGACTACATGAACACTGAAGCTTTCTTT. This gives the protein CASSLDYMNTEAFF.

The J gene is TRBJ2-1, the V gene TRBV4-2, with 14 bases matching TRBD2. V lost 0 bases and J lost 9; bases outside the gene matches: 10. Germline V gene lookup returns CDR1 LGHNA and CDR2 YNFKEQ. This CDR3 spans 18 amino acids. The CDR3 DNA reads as TGTGCCAGCAGCCAAGAGCCCCCGACTAGCGGGGGGGCGGGTGAGCAGTTCTTC. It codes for CASSQEPPTSGGAGEQFF.

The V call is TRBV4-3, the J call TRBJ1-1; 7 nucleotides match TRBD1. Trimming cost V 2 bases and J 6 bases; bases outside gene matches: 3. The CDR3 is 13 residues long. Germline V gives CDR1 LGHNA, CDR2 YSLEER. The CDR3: CASSQSTGSEAFF. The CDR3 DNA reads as TGCGCCAGCAGCCAATCGACAGGGTCTGAAGCTTTCTTT.

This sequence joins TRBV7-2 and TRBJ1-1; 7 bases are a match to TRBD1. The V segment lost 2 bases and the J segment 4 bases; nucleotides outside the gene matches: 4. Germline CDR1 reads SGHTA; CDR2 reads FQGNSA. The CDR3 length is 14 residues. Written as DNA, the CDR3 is TGTGCCAGCAGCTTAAACAGGGGAGCCACTGAAGCTTTCTTT. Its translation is CASSLNRGATEAFF.

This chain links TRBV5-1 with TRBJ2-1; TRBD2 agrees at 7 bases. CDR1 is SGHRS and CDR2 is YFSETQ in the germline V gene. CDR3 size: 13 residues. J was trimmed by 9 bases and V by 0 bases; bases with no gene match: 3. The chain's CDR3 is CASSLAGGPEQFF. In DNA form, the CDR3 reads TGCGCCAGCAGCTTGGCGGGGGGACCTGAGCAGTTCTTC.

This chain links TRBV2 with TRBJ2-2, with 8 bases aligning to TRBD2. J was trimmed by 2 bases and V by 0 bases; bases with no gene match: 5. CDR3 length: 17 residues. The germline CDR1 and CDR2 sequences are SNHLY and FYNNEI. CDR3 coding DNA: TGTGCCAGCAGTGAAGCAGCGGCGGGGGGCAACACCGGGGAGCTGTTTTTT. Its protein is CASSEAAAGGNTGELFF.

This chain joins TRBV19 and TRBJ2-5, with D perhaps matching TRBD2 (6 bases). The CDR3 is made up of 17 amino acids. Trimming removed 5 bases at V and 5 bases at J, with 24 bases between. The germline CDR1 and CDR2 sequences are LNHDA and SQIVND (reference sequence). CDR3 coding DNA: TGTGCCAGTAGTCCCCCGCACGGGAGCCTCTCTCGGGAGACCCAGTACTTC. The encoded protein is CASSPPHGSLSRETQYF. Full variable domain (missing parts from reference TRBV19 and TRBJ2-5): DGGITQSPKYLFRKEGQNVTLSCEQNLNHDAMYWYRQDPGQGLRLIYYSQIVNDFQKGDIAEGYSVSREKKESFPLTVTSAQKNPTAFYLCASSPPHGSLSRETQYFGPGTRLLVL.

The chain's CDR3 is CASSLLSYSTDTQYF. The CDR3 bases are TGTGCCAGCAGCTTGTTGAGTTACAGCACAGATACGCAGTATTTT. The genes are TRBV5-5 and TRBJ2-3; D uncertain. Trimming removed 1 base from V and 0 bases from J, with 9 bases in between. This CDR3 has 15 residues. In germline, CDR1 is SGHKS, CDR2 YYEKEE (reference sequence).

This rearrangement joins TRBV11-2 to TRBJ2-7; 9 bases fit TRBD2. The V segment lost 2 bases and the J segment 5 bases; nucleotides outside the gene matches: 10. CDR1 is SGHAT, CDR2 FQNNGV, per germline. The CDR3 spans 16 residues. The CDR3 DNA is TGTGCCAGCAGCTTAAGGCGGGGGGGGACACGAGACGAGCAGTACTTC. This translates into CASSLRRGGTRDEQYF.

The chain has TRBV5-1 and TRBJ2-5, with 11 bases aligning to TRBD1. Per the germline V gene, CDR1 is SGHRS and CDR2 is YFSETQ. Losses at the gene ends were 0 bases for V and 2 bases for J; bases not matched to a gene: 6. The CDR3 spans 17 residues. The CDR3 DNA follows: TGCGCCAGCAGCTTGGGCCTCCGGGACAGGGGGCAAGAGACCCAGTACTTC. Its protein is CASSLGLRDRGQETQYF. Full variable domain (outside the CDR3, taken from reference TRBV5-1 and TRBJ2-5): KAGVTQTPRYLIKTRGQQVTLSCSPISGHRSVSWYQQTPGQGLQFLFEYFSETQRNKGNFPGRFSGRQFSNSRSEMNVSTLELGDSALYLCASSLGLRDRGQETQYFGPGTRLLVL.

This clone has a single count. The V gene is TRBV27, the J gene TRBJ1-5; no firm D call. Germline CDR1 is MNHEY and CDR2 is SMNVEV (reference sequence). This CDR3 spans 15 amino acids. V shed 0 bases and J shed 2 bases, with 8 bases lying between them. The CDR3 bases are TGTGCCAGCAGTTTATCTGGGCAGGGCAATCAGCCCCAGCATTTT. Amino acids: CASSLSGQGNQPQHF.

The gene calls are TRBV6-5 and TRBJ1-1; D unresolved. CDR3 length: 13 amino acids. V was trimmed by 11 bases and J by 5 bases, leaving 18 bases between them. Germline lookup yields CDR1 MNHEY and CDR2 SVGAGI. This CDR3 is CASSAERFTEAFF. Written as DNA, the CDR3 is TGTGCCTCCTCCGCGGAGCGGTTTACTGAAGCTTTCTTT.